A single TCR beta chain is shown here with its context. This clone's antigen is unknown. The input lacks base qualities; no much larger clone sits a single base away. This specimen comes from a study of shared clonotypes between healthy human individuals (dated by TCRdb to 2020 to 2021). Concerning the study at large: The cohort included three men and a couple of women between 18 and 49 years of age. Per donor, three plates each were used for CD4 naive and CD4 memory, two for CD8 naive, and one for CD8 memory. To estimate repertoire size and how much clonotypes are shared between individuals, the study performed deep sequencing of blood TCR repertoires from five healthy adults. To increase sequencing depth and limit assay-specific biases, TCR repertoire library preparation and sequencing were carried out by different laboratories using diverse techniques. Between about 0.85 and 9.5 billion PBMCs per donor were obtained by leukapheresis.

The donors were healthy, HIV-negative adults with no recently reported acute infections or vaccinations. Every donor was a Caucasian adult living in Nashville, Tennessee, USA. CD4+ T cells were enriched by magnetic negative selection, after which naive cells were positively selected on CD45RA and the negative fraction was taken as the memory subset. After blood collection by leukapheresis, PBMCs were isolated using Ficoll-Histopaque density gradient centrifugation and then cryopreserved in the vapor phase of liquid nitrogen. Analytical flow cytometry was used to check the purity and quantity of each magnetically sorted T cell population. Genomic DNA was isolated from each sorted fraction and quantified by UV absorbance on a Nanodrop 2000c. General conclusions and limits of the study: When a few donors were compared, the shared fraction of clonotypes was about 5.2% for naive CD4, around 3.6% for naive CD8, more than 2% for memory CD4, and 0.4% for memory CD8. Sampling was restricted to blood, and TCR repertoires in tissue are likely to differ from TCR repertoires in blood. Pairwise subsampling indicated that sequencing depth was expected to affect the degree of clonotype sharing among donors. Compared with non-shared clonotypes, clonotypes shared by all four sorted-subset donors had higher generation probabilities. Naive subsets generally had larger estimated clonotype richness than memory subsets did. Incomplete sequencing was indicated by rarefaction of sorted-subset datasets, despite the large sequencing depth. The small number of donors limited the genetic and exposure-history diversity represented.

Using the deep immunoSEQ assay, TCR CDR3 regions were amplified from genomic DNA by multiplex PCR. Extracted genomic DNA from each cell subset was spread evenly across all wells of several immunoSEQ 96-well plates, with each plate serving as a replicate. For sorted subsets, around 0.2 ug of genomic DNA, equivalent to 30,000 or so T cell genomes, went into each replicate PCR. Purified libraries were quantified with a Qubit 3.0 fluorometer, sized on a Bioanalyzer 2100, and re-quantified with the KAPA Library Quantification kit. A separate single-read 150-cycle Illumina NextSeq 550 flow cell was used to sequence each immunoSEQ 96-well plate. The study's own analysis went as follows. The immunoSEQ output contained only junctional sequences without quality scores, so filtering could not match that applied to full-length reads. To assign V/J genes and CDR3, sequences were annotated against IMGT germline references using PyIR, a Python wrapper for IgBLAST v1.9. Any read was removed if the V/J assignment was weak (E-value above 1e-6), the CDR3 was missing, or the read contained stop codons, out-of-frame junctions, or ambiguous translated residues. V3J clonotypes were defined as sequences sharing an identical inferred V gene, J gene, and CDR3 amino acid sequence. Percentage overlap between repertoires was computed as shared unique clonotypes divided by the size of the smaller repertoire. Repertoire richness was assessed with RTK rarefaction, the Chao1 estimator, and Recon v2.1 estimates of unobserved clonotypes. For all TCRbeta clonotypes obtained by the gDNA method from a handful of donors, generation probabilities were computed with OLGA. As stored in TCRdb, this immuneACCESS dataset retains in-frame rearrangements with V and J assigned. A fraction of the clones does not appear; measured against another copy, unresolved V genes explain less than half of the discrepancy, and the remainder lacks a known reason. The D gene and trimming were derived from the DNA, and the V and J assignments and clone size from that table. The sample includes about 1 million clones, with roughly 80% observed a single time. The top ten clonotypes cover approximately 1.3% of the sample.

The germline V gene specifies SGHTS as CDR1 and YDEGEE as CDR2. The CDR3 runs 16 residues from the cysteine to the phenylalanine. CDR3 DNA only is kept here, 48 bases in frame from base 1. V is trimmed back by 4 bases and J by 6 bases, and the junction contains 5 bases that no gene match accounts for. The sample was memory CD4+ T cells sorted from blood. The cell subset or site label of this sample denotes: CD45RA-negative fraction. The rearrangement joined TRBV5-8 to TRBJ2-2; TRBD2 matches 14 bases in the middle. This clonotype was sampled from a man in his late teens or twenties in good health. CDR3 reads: CASSTGTSGSPGELFF. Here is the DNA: TGTGCCAGCAGCACCGGGACTAGCGGGAGTCCCGGGGAGCTGTTTTTT.